Listed below are T cell receptor beta chains from one sample, sequenced in a study of cytomegalovirus exposure and HLA in healthy donors. The method was immunoSEQ multiplex PCR; TCRdb's version includes in-frame clones alone and lacks a portion of them. The sample lists some 170,000 clones, roughly 80% occurring once. Sequencing was done on a sample of PBMCs. The receptors come from a man younger than 30 in good health and CMV-seropositive. Each CDR3 is given with its conserved first and last residue. The D gene is left open where the match is weak. Size is stated for part of the rows, as once, few or many counts, or as a class when the clone is expanded.

d_call	j_call	clone_size	v_call	cdr3_nt	cdr3_aa
.	TRBJ2-2	.	TRBV6-5	TGTGCCAGCAGTTACCGGGAAGTCGAGAACACCGGGGAGCTGTTTTTT	CASSYREVENTGELFF
TRBD1	TRBJ2-1	few	TRBV7-9	TGTGCCAGCAGCTTAGGGACAGGGGTAGGTGAGCAGTTCTTC	CASSLGTGVGEQFF
.	TRBJ2-5	.	TRBV7-2	TGTGCCAGCAGCTTATTAACACAAGAGACCCAGTACTTC	CASSLLTQETQYF
TRBD1	TRBJ1-5	.	TRBV5-1	TGCGCCAGCAGCTACGGACAGGGGATCAATCAGCCCCAGCATTTT	CASSYGQGINQPQHF
.	TRBJ1-1	.	TRBV13	TGTGCCAGCAGCTTCCTCGGTGGGAACACTGAAGCTTTCTTT	CASSFLGGNTEAFF
.	TRBJ1-5	.	TRBV19	TGTGCCAGTAGTATGCCCGGGCGGGGGCTTCAGCCCCAGCATTTT	CASSMPGRGLQPQHF
.	TRBJ2-3	.	TRBV11-3	TGTGCCAGCAGCTTAGCGAGCACAGATACGCAGTATTTT	CASSLASTDTQYF
TRBD1	TRBJ1-1	few	TRBV25-1	TGTGCCAGCAGTGGGACAGGGGGCTTCGCGAGAGCTTTCTTT	CASSGTGGFARAFF
.	TRBJ2-7	.	TRBV6-5	TGTGCCAGCAGACACGGGTACTACGAGCAGTACTTC	CASRHGYYEQYF
TRBD1	TRBJ1-2	once	TRBV28	TGTGCCACCCAGGGACAGGGGGCTCTTGGCTACACCTTC	CATQGQGALGYTF
.	TRBJ2-7	.	TRBV29-1	TGCAGCGTCTCGGGGGACGCCTACGAGCAGTACTTC	CSVSGDAYEQYF
TRBD2	TRBJ2-7	.	TRBV7-6	TGTGCCAGCAGCTCCCAGGGACTAGCGGAGTCCTGGGAGCAGTACTTC	CASSSQGLAESWEQYF
.	TRBJ1-1	.	TRBV5-6	TGTGCCAGCAGCTTGTACAGGGTGGGGACTGAAGCTTTCTTT	CASSLYRVGTEAFF
TRBD1	TRBJ2-2	.	TRBV19	TGTGCCAGTAGTGTAGTCGGGGACAGGGGCGCCGGGGAGCTGTTTTTT	CASSVVGDRGAGELFF
.	TRBJ2-7	.	TRBV11-2	TGTGCCAGCCTCGGCGGGATCCCTGGGCAGTACTTC	CASLGGIPGQYF
.	TRBJ1-1	few	TRBV2	TGTGCCAGCAGGAGGGGGTTGGTCGGTGAAGCTTTCTTT	CASRRGLVGEAFF